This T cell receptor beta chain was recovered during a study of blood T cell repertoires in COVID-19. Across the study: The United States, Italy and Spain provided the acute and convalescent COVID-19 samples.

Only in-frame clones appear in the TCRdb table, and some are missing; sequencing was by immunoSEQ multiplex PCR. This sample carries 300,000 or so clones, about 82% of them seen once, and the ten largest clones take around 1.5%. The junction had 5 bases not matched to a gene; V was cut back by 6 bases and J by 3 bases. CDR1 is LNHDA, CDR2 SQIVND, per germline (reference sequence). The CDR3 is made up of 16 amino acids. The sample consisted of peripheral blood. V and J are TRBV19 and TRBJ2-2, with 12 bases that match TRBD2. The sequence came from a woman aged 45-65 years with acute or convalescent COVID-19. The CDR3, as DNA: TGTGCCAGTAGCGGGAGACTAGCGGGAGACACCGGGGAGCTGTTTTTT. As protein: CASSGRLAGDTGELFF.